This is a list of T cell receptor beta chains from one sample in a study of T cell responses to AZD1222 COVID-19 vaccine. Only in-frame clones appear in the TCRdb table, and some are missing; sequencing was by immunoSEQ multiplex PCR. Of over 120,000 clones listed, 70% to 90% are singletons. Here the sequenced sample was peripheral blood, taken on day 0 of AZD1222 vaccination. These receptors came from an adult in good health. CDR3s include the opening cysteine and the closing phenylalanine or tryptophan. The order of the fields is J gene, V gene, D gene, CDR3 protein, CDR3 DNA. D genes are given only for firm matches.

J: TRBJ2-3
V: TRBV6-5
D: TRBD2
CDR3: CASSYGSGGADTQYF
DNA: TGTGCCAGCAGTTACGGCAGCGGGGGGGCAGATACGCAGTATTTT

J: TRBJ2-7
V: TRBV4-2
D: NA
CDR3: CASSPTGTTSYEQYF
DNA: TGTGCCAGCAGCCCCACCGGGACAACCTCCTACGAGCAGTACTTC

J: TRBJ2-7
V: TRBV15
D: NA
CDR3: CATSRDLRGEQYF
DNA: TGTGCCACCAGCAGAGATCTTCGGGGCGAGCAGTACTTC

J: TRBJ1-2
V: TRBV19
D: NA
CDR3: CASSRSSVGGYTF
DNA: TGTGCCAGTAGTCGCTCCTCAGTAGGTGGCTACACCTTC

J: TRBJ1-1
V: TRBV5-1
D: TRBD1
CDR3: CASSGQGTGTEAFF
DNA: TGCGCCAGCAGCGGACAGGGGACGGGCACTGAAGCTTTCTTT

J: TRBJ2-7
V: TRBV3-1/TRBV3-2
D: TRBD1
CDR3: CASSQDSGTAYEQYF
DNA: TGTGCCAGCAGCCAAGATTCCGGGACAGCCTACGAGCAGTACTTC

J: TRBJ2-7
V: TRBV19
D: TRBD2
CDR3: CASSPLALALTPYEQYF
DNA: TGTGCCAGCAGCCCTTTGGCACTAGCGCTCACCCCCTACGAGCAGTACTTC

J: TRBJ2-7
V: TRBV2
D: NA
CDR3: CASGFQNYEQYF
DNA: TGTGCCAGCGGATTTCAGAACTACGAGCAGTACTTC

J: TRBJ2-7
V: TRBV6-5
D: NA
CDR3: CASSYAGVYEQYF
DNA: TGTGCCAGCAGTTACGCAGGGGTTTACGAGCAGTACTTC

J: TRBJ1-5
V: TRBV5-6
D: TRBD1
CDR3: CASSLQGAPQPQHF
DNA: TGTGCCAGCAGCTTACAGGGGGCGCCTCAGCCCCAGCATTTT

J: TRBJ1-2
V: TRBV20-1
D: NA
CDR3: CSARTDYGYTF
DNA: TGCAGTGCTAGGACAGACTATGGCTACACCTTC

J: TRBJ1-5
V: TRBV19
D: TRBD1
CDR3: CASSIGTGATGNQPQHF
DNA: TGTGCCAGTAGTATAGGTACAGGGGCCACGGGCAATCAGCCCCAGCATTTT

J: TRBJ1-3
V: TRBV7-9
D: NA
CDR3: CASVTEITGNTIYF
DNA: TGTGCCAGCGTGACAGAAATTACTGGAAACACCATATATTTT

J: TRBJ2-7
V: TRBV5-4
D: TRBD1
CDR3: CASSLPGGYEQYF
DNA: TGTGCCAGCAGCTTGCCAGGGGGCTACGAGCAGTACTTC

J: TRBJ1-2
V: TRBV2
D: NA
CDR3: CASKEDGINYGYTF
DNA: TGTGCCAGCAAAGAGGACGGTATAAACTATGGCTACACCTTC

J: TRBJ1-1
V: TRBV20-1
D: TRBD1
CDR3: CSADRDTEAFF
DNA: TGCAGTGCCGACAGGGACACTGAAGCTTTCTTT

J: TRBJ2-3
V: TRBV12-3/TRBV12-4
D: NA
CDR3: CASRTDSSDTQYF
DNA: TGTGCCAGCAGGACAGACTCTTCAGATACGCAGTATTTT

J: TRBJ2-7
V: TRBV24-1
D: NA
CDR3: CATSDPIKLRSYEQYF
DNA: TGTGCCACCAGTGATCCAATCAAGTTAAGGTCCTACGAGCAGTACTTC

J: TRBJ2-7
V: TRBV6-1
D: NA
CDR3: CASTSPGPDTYEQYF
DNA: TGTGCCAGCACCTCCCCGGGACCAGACACCTACGAGCAGTACTTC

J: TRBJ2-3
V: TRBV5-4
D: TRBD1
CDR3: CASSLLLDRNTDTQYF
DNA: TGTGCCAGCAGCTTGCTCTTGGACAGGAACACAGATACGCAGTATTTT

J: TRBJ1-5
V: TRBV7-6
D: NA
CDR3: CASSRDNNQPQHF
DNA: TGTGCCAGCAGCAGGGACAACAATCAGCCCCAGCATTTT

J: TRBJ1-1
V: TRBV10-1
D: NA
CDR3: CASTAQMNTEAFF
DNA: TGCGCCAGCACCGCACAGATGAACACTGAAGCTTTCTTT

J: TRBJ1-1
V: TRBV5-1
D: NA
CDR3: CASSWNPGGTEAFF
DNA: TGCGCCAGCAGCTGGAACCCTGGGGGCACTGAAGCTTTCTTT

J: TRBJ2-5
V: TRBV10-2
D: TRBD2
CDR3: CASSESPLAGQETQYF
DNA: TGCGCCAGCAGTGAGTCCCCCCTAGCGGGGCAAGAGACCCAGTACTTC

J: TRBJ1-1
V: TRBV5-1
D: NA
CDR3: CASSFFPGDLEAFF
DNA: TGCGCCAGCAGCTTTTTTCCAGGGGACCTTGAAGCTTTCTTT

J: TRBJ1-2
V: TRBV5-1
D: TRBD1
CDR3: CASSPRQGVDYGYTF
DNA: TGCGCCAGCAGCCCGAGGCAGGGGGTTGACTATGGCTACACCTTC